This TCR beta chain comes out of a study of tissue T cells after allogeneic stem cell transplantation. The protocol was immunoSEQ multiplex PCR, while the TCRdb copy is restricted to in-frame clones and leaves out a portion. Of about 1,700 clones listed, 50% are singletons. This clone was seen a single time. Gene names and germline match the mouse. Read data end 1 residue before the CDR3 end; the end is taken from the germline J gene. Time point denoted: mouse harvest day 14 after allogeneic transplant. Mouse grafts combined 10^7 T-cell-depleted bone marrow cells with 10^6 splenic CD5+ T cells. The germline gives CDR1 NNHDY, CDR2 SYVADS. The CDR3 contains 15 residues. The V gene lost 0 bases and the J gene lost 0 bases, with 9 bases spanning the gap.

This sequence joins TRBV13-3 and TRBJ1-1; TRBD1 is a possible D gene (6 bases). The specimen was gut tissue. This receptor was obtained from a female BALB/c mouse given C57BL/6 T cells with graft-versus-host disease after an allogeneic hematopoietic cell transplant. The CDR3 loop reads CASSDGGAANTEVFF. CDR3 DNA (partial): TGTGCCAGCAGTGATGGGGGGGCTGCAAACACAGAAGTCTTC.